Listed here are 31 T cell receptor beta chains from one sample, sequenced in a study of tumor and adjacent non-tumor tissue in lung cancer. RNA was extracted from bulk tissue without any cell sorting. TCRbeta libraries were built with three rounds of nested PCR, modified from ARM-PCR. MiXCR, run by TCRdb on the multiplex PCR reads, gives a single entry per CDR3 protein. The sample holds approximately 68,000 distinct CDR3 sequences, around 73% seen once. The sequencing sample was made of lung tumor tissue. These receptors were obtained from a man in his sixties with non-small cell lung cancer.

The V and J genes are TRBV29-1 and TRBJ2-1, with D perhaps TRBD2 (6 bases). The CDR3 is 15 residues long. V shed 3 bases and J shed 11 bases, with 23 bases lying between them. Germline V gene sequence: CDR1 SQVTM, CDR2 ANQGSEA. The CDR3 protein is CSVDRYAGSSVKQFF. In DNA form, the CDR3 reads TGCAGCGTTGACCGTTACGCCGGGAGTTCGGTCAAGCAGTTCTTC.

The J gene is TRBJ2-7, the V gene TRBV29-1; TRBD2 agrees at 8 bases. The V gene's germline CDR1 is SQVTM and CDR2 ANQGSEA. V shed 6 bases and J 7 bases; nucleotides not matched to a gene: 14. The CDR3 has 14 amino acids. The CDR3 here is CSVTLLAVDAEQYF. Here the CDR3 DNA reads TGCAGCGTCACTTTACTAGCGGTGGATGCGGAGCAGTACTTC.

The chain links TRBV6-5 to TRBJ2-7, with TRBD1 as a possible D gene (5 bases). CDR3 length: 14 amino acids. The germline V and J ends were trimmed by 2 bases and 3 bases, with 11 bases remaining between them. Germline loops: CDR1 MNHEY, CDR2 SVGAGI. The DNA for the CDR3 is TGTGCCAGCAGTTACGCGGACACTTACTACGAGCAGTACTTC. It encodes CASSYADTYYEQYF.

About this clonotype itself: At one end, the junction sequence differs from germline, possibly due to a read error. The V and J genes are TRBV20-1 and TRBJ2-1; no firm D call. CDR3 length: 14 amino acids. CDR1 DFQATT and CDR2 SNEGSKA come from the germline V gene (reference sequence). CDR3 sequence reads: CSAGSRTTYNEQLF. DNA for the CDR3: TGCAGTGCTGGTAGCCGGACCACCTACAATGAGCAGCTCTTC.

Comments on this clonotype: The junction and the germline gene differ at one end; a read error may be behind it. The chain uses TRBV10-2 and TRBJ1-1, with D maybe TRBD1 (6 bases). Germline V gene lookup returns CDR1 WSHSY and CDR2 SAAADI. The CDR3 runs to 13 residues. The CDR3 region has the DNA TGCCTCAGCAGGTACAGGGCTGGGACTGAATCTTTCTTT. Residues: CLSRYRAGTESFF.

The chain joins TRBV29-1 to TRBJ1-2, with unresolved D. The ends were cut back, 6 bases at V and 4 bases at J, with 12 bases in the middle. The germline gives CDR1 SQVTM, CDR2 ANQGSEA. The CDR3 runs to 12 residues. The CDR3: CSVDWVGYGYTF. The CDR3 DNA reads TGCAGCGTCGACTGGGTGGGCTATGGCTACACCTTC.

With respect to this clonotype: Compared with germline, one end of the junction differs, possibly owing to a read error. The chain links TRBV25-1 to TRBJ1-5; D is possibly TRBD1 (6 bases). This CDR3 is 15 amino acids long. Germline loops: CDR1 MGHDK, CDR2 SYGVNS. Written as DNA, the CDR3 is TGTGCTAGCAGCGAAGGGACACTCTTTAATCAGCCCCAGCATTTT. It codes for CASSEGTLFNQPQHF.

This clonotype was seen more than once but under ten times. The V call is TRBV6-1, the J call TRBJ2-5; TRBD2 might be the D (6 bases). Germline V gene sequence: CDR1 MNHNS, CDR2 SASEGT. This CDR3 region has 17 residues. The CDR3 sequence is CVSSGIGTGAFFETQYF. The CDR3 DNA sequence: TGTGTCAGTAGTGGAATAGGAACGGGAGCTTTTTTTGAGACCCAGTACTTC.

The chain employs TRBV20-1 and TRBJ2-2, with D possibly TRBD2 on 5 matching bases. Between the trimmed V and J ends, which lost 5 bases and 5 bases, there was a span of 21 bases. CDR3 length: 16 residues. Germline V gene lookup returns CDR1 DFQATT and CDR2 SNEGSKA (reference sequence). CDR3 nucleotide sequence: TGCAGTGCTTCTTTAGTGAGAGGGCCGGAGACCGGGGAGCTGTTTTTT. Translation gives CSASLVRGPETGELFF.

Worth noting for this clonotype: The conserved phenylalanine or tryptophan is not found at the CDR3 terminus, so this likely reflects a read error. This chain uses TRBV6-5 with TRBJ2-2, with no clear D. There are 15 residues in the CDR3. Germline loops: CDR1 MNHEY, CDR2 SVGAGI. The CDR3, as DNA: TGTGCCAGTAGTTACTCGAGAAGGGTCACCGGGGAGCTGTTTCTT. This codes for CASSYSRRVTGELFL.

This clonotype was observed many times. J is TRBJ2-7 and V is TRBV28, with D possibly being TRBD1 (5 bases). CDR3 size: 17 residues. Germline-derived CDR1 and CDR2 are MDHEN and SYDVKM. V dropped 4 bases and J dropped 3 bases, with 22 bases sitting between them. The CDR3 bases are TGTGCCAGCAGTTCTAGGTCGCAGGGATATTCAGACTACGAGCAGTACTTC. Its translation: CASSSRSQGYSDYEQYF.

With respect to this clonotype: One junction end disagrees with the germline gene, perhaps due to a read error. The chain has TRBV20-1 and TRBJ2-1; D unclear. Germline CDR1 is DFQATT and CDR2 is SNEGSKA (reference sequence). CDR3 length: 18 amino acids. CDR3 coding DNA: TGCAGTGTTAGAGATCGCACGGGTATCGGAGAAAATTACAATAAGCAGTTCTTC. Its protein is CSVRDRTGIGENYNKQFF.

On this clonotype: An end of the junction does not agree with germline; a read error may underlie this. The chain is built from TRBV29-1 and TRBJ1-3, with D uncertain. This CDR3 region has 18 residues. CDR1 is SQVTM, CDR2 ANQGSEA, per germline. The CDR3, as DNA: TGCAGCGGATCGATCGGGTCAGAAGGCACCTTGGCTGGAAACATCATATATTTT. This encodes CSGSIGSEGTLAGNIIYF.

With respect to this clonotype: A read error may account for a junction end that differs from germline. The chain couples TRBV11-3 to TRBJ1-1, with D perhaps TRBD1 (5 bases). This CDR3 contains 14 residues. The germline CDR1 and CDR2 sequences are SGHNT and YENEEA. The DNA of the CDR3 is TGTGCCAGTAGCTTAGGAGGGGAGTGCACTGAAGCTTTCTTT. It is translated as CASSLGGECTEAFF.

Details on this clonotype: The junction and the germline gene differ at one end; a read error may be behind it. The J gene is TRBJ2-5, the V gene TRBV29-1, with 9 bases aligning to TRBD1. Germline V gives CDR1 SQVTM, CDR2 ANQGSEA. The CDR3 is made up of 14 amino acids. Here the CDR3 reads CSIEGQGVRETQYF. The CDR3 DNA follows: TGCAGCATTGAGGGACAGGGAGTACGGGAGACCCAGTACTTC.

This clonotype rates as medium-sized. V and J are TRBV29-1 and TRBJ1-2; 10 bases fit TRBD1. V trimming: 8 bases; J trimming: 14 bases; junction bases outside the gene matches: 8. The CDR3 totals 10 residues. The germline V gene has CDR1 SQVTM and CDR2 ANQGSEA. CDR3 coding DNA: TGCAGCTCTTGGGACAGGGGCCAAACCTTC. Amino acid sequence: CSSWDRGQTF.

This clonotype was seen a handful of times. A much larger clone is a single base away; this may be a read error. The chain employs TRBV12-3 or TRBV12-4 and TRBJ1-4; 7 bases align to TRBD1. Trimming removed 5 bases from V and 5 bases from J; junction bases left unmatched: 5. The CDR3 spans 14 residues. The chain's CDR3 is CASSPGQNNEKLFF. The CDR3 DNA reads as TGTGCCAGCAGTCCGGGACAGAACAATGAAAAACTGTTTTTT.

This clonotype has ten or more counts. This clone may be a read error of a much larger clone one base away. This chain links TRBV10-3 with TRBJ1-5; 7 bases line up with TRBD1. This CDR3 region has 13 residues. CDR1 is ENHRY, CDR2 SYGVKD, per germline. As DNA, the CDR3 is TGTGCCCTCAGCAGCGACAGGGTAGGACCCCAGCATTTT. Amino acid sequence: CALSSDRVGPQHF.

Worth noting for this clonotype: Mismatch with germline at one junction end may stem from a read error. V and J are TRBV29-1 and TRBJ2-7; D may be TRBD2 (7 bases). Germline lookup yields CDR1 SQVTM and CDR2 ANQGSEA. The CDR3 covers 13 residues. In DNA, the CDR3 is TGCAGCACTGCCGGGAGGAGGGGGTACGAGCACTACTTC. Protein product: CSTAGRRGYEHYF.

As regards this clonotype: An end of the junction differs from the germline gene, which may be a read error. V usage is TRBV15 and J usage is TRBJ2-2, with 8 bases matching TRBD1. The CDR3 runs to 14 residues. Germline V gene lookup returns CDR1 LNHNV and CDR2 YYDKDF (reference sequence). DNA of the CDR3: TGTACCACCAGCAGAACCCGCACAGGGGGAGAGCTGTTTTTT. It encodes CTTSRTRTGGELFF.

As regards this clonotype: One junction end does not reproduce the germline sequence, and a read error may be involved. For the CDR3, the DNA is TGTCCCAGCAGCTCCGGGCTAGCAGATAGCACAGAAACACAGTATTTT. Protein sequence: CPSSSGLADSTETQYF. The chain is built from TRBV11-3 and TRBJ2-3, with D tentatively TRBD2 (5 bases). CDR3 length: 16 amino acids. Per germline, CDR1 SGHNT and CDR2 YENEEA. Variable domain in full (rest from reference TRBV11-3 and TRBJ2-3): EAGVVQSPRYKIIEKKQPVAFWCNPISGHNTLYWYLQNLGQGPELLIRYENEEAVDDSQLPKDRFSAERLKGVDSTLKIQPAELGDSAVYLCPSSSGLADSTETQYFGPGTRLTVL.

The genes are TRBV20-1 and TRBJ1-5; 7 nucleotides match TRBD1. CDR1 and CDR2 (germline): DFQATT, SNEGSKA (reference sequence). This CDR3 is 13 amino acids long. J gave up 4 bases and V 4 bases, and 4 bases lay outside the gene matches. The CDR3 reads CSATTGDNQPQHF. The CDR3, as DNA: TGCAGTGCTACTACAGGGGATAATCAGCCCCAGCATTTT.

Comments on this clonotype: Compared with germline, one end of the junction differs, possibly owing to a read error. The rearrangement links TRBV6-5 to TRBJ1-2; the match to TRBD1 covers 8 bases. Per germline, CDR1 MNHEY and CDR2 SVGAGI. This CDR3 comprises 15 residues. The CDR3 reads CASSSHGQGLYDYTF. The CDR3, as DNA: TGTGCCAGCAGTTCCCATGGACAGGGCCTCTATGACTACACCTTC.

Note on this clonotype: A much larger clone differs from this one at a single base, so this may be a read error. The chain employs TRBV20-1 and TRBJ2-2; 12 bases are a match to TRBD2. Per germline, CDR1 DFQATT and CDR2 SNEGSKA (reference sequence). With 3 bases clipped from V and 4 bases from J, the junction kept 9 bases outside the gene matches. The CDR3 loop spans 17 amino acids. Here the CDR3 reads CSARDLAGGVITGELFF. The CDR3 bases are TGCAGTGCTAGGGACCTAGCGGGGGGGGTGATCACCGGGGAGCTGTTTTTT.

On this clonotype itself: The junction and the germline gene differ at one end; a read error may be behind it. V usage is TRBV12-3 or TRBV12-4 and J usage is TRBJ2-3, with 8 bases matching TRBD1. The CDR3 consists of 14 residues. CDR3 loop: CASTRQGKKDTHYF. CDR3 nucleotides: TGTGCCAGTACGAGACAGGGGAAGAAAGATACGCATTATTTT.

This clonotype was observed a few times. A read error may account for a junction end that differs from germline. The rearrangement joins TRBV6-5 to TRBJ1-5; D gene ambiguous. From germline, CDR1 is MNHEY and CDR2 SVGAGI. This CDR3 spans 13 amino acids. The CDR3 coding sequence is TGTGCCAACAGTTATAGGCTGAATCAGCCACAGCATTTT. Translated, it gives CANSYRLNQPQHF.

V gene TRBV6-1 combines with J gene TRBJ1-5; 7 bases agree with TRBD1. Germline loops: CDR1 MNHNS, CDR2 SASEGT. V shed 4 bases, J shed 5 bases, and the junction held 11 bases outside the gene matches. The CDR3 has 16 amino acids. Here the CDR3 reads CASSARERGLDQPQHF. The CDR3 region has the DNA TGTGCCAGCAGTGCACGGGAGAGGGGGCTCGATCAGCCCCAGCATTTT.

The J gene is TRBJ2-4, the V gene TRBV5-4; TRBD2 agrees at 7 bases. V gave up 4 bases and J gave up 6 bases; unmatched junction bases: 7. The CDR3 loop spans 14 amino acids. Germline CDR1 SGHNT, CDR2 YYREEE (reference sequence). DNA of the CDR3: TGTGCCAGCAGCACGGGGCGGGAGCTAAACATTCAGTACTTC. Residues: CASSTGRELNIQYF.

This clonotype was recorded at least ten times. This rearrangement joins TRBV30 to TRBJ1-6; no reliable D call. Germline-derived CDR1 and CDR2 are GTSNPN and SVGIG (reference sequence). Deletions cut 5 bases from V and 6 bases from J, with 20 bases between. The CDR3 spans 16 residues. The CDR3 is CAWAQKIGISNSPLHF. The CDR3 coding sequence is TGTGCCTGGGCGCAAAAAATTGGGATTTCTAATTCACCCCTCCACTTT.

As DNA, the CDR3 is TGCGCCAGCAGCCAAGACAGGGGGAGCTCCTACGAGCAGTACTTC. Protein: CASSQDRGSSYEQYF. The chain carries TRBV4-3 and TRBJ2-7; TRBD1 agrees at 7 bases. Germline-derived CDR1 and CDR2 are LGHNA and YSLEER. The CDR3 is 15 amino acids. The J segment lost 0 bases and the V segment lost 0 bases, leaving 2 bases of the junction unmatched.

As for this clonotype: One end of the junction varies from germline; a read error may be responsible. This chain joins TRBV6-5 and TRBJ2-5; no reliable D call. There are 13 residues in the CDR3. The germline V gene has CDR1 MNHEY and CDR2 SVGAGI. CDR3 amino acids: CASRSSLGETQYF. The CDR3 DNA is TGTGCCAGCAGGTCCTCGCTCGGCGAGACCCAGTACTTT.